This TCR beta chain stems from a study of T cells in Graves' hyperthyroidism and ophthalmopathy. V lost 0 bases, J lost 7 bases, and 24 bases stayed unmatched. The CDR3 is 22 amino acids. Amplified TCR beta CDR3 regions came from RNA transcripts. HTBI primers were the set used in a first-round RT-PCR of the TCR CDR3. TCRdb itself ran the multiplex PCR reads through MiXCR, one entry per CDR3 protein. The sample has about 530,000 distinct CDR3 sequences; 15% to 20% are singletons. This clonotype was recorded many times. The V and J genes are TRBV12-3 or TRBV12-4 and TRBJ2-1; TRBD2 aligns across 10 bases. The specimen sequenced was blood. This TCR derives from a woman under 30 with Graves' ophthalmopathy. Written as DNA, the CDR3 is TGTGCCAGCAGTTTAGCAGACAGGGGCAGGGGGTTAAAGCGGGAGGGTAGGAATGAGCAGTTCTTC. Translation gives CASSLADRGRGLKREGRNEQFF.